This TCR beta chain was identified in a study of CD8 T cells in Susac syndrome. The study's findings and limits: Regarding the TCR sequencing and HLA analysis, the study admitted that a relatively small number of individuals were involved.

Comments on this clonotype: Antigen unknown.

Random hexamers were used to reverse transcribe roughly 0.45 to 1 ug of RNA. Amplification of TCR beta CDR3 was carried out by immunoSEQ multiplex PCR, which covered 54 Vbeta and 13 Jbeta segments. TCRdb reprocessed the immunoSEQ multiplex PCR reads via MiXCR and lists one record per CDR3 protein. The top ten hold 0.085% to 0.1% of the sample, which has approximately 180,000 distinct CDR3 sequences, 90% to 95% seen once. CD8+ and CD4+ T cells circulating in blood were sequenced for TCR beta. In Susac syndrome patients, recently defined diagnostic criteria for definite or probable disease were met. This sequence originates from a human donor with Susac syndrome. The sequenced sample was CD4+ T cells from PBMCs.

The CDR3 DNA reads TGCAGTGCTTCTCAGGGCACCGGGGAGCTGTTTTTT. Amino acids: CSASQGTGELFF. The gene calls are TRBV20-1 and TRBJ2-2; a possible D gene is TRBD1 (5 bases). The CDR3 extends over 12 amino acids. The V gene lost 5 bases and the J gene lost 4 bases, with 8 bases spanning the gap. Germline loops: CDR1 DFQATT, CDR2 SNEGSKA (reference sequence).